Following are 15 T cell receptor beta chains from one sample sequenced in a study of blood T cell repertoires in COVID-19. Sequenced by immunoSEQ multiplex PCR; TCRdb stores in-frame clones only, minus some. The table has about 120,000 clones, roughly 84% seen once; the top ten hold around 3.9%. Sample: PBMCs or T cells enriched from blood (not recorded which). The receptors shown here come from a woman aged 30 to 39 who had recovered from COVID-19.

CDR3 bases: TGTGCCAGCAGGGGACAGCTCAATCAGCCCCAGCATTTT. It translates to CASRGQLNQPQHF. This sequence joins TRBV6-5 and TRBJ1-5; 7 nucleotides match TRBD1. CDR3 length: 13 residues. Germline trimming cut 6 bases from V and 3 bases from J; bases unmatched to any gene: 2. The germline CDR1 and CDR2 sequences are MNHEY and SVGAGI.

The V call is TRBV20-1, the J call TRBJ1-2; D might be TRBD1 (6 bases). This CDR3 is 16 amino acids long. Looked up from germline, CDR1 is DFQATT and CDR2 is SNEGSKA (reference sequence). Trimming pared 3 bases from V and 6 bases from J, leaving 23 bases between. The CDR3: CSASRQGYAKNHGYTF. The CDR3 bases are TGCAGTGCTAGTAGGCAGGGGTATGCAAAAAACCATGGCTACACCTTC.

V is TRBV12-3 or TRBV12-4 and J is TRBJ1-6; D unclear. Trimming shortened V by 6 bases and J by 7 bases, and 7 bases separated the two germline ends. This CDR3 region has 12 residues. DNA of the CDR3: TGTGCCAGCAGGCGGGAAAATTCACCCCTCCACTTT. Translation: CASRRENSPLHF.

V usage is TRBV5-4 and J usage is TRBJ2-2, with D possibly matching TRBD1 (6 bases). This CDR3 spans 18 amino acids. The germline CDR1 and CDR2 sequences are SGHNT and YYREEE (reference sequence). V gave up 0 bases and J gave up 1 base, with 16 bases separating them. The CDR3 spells CASSLVPGRGRNTGELFF. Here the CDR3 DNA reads TGTGCCAGCAGCTTGGTCCCGGGCAGGGGACGGAACACCGGGGAGCTGTTTTTT. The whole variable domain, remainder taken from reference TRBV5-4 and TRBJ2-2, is ETGVTQSPTHLIKTRGQQVTLRCSSQSGHNTVSWYQQALGQGPQFIFQYYREEENGRGNFPPRFSGLQFPNYSSELNVNALELDDSALYLCASSLVPGRGRNTGELFFGEGSRLTVL.

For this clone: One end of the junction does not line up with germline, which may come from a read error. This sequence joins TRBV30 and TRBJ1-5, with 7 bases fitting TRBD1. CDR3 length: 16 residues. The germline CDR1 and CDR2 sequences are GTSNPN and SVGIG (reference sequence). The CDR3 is CAWTLRGRGVKQSRVF. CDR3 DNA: TGTGCCTGGACGCTAAGGGGCAGGGGGGTCAAGCAATCAAGGGTTTTT. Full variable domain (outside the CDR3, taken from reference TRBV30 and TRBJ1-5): SQTIHQWPATLVQPVGSPLSLECTVEGTSNPNLYWYRQAAGRGLQLLFYSVGIGQISSEVPQNLSASRPQDRQFILSSKKLLLSDSGFYLCAWTLRGRGVKQSRVFGDGTRLSIL.

CDR3 protein: CSVETGAVGNTIYF. Written as DNA, the CDR3 is TGCAGCGTAGAGACAGGAGCTGTCGGAAACACCATATATTTT. The chain has TRBV29-1 and TRBJ1-3, with TRBD1 as a possible D gene (6 bases). Germline V gene lookup returns CDR1 SQVTM and CDR2 ANQGSEA. Between the trimmed V and J ends, which lost 6 bases and 4 bases, there was a span of 16 bases. CDR3 size: 14 residues.

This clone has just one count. The CDR3 loop is CAWTQGGHNQPQHF. CDR3 DNA: TGTGCCTGGACCCAGGGAGGACATAATCAGCCCCAGCATTTT. The rearrangement links TRBV30 to TRBJ1-5; possibly TRBD1 for D (5 bases). Germline lookup yields CDR1 GTSNPN and CDR2 SVGIG (reference sequence). Trimming took 4 bases from V and 4 from J, leaving 14 bases between them. This CDR3 is built from 14 residues.

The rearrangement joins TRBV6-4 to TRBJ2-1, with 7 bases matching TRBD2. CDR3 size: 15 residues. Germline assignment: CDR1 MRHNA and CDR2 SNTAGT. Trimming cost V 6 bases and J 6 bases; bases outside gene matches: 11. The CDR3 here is CASSAKGGSSNEQFF. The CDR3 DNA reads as TGTGCCAGCAGCGCAAAGGGAGGGAGTTCCAATGAGCAGTTCTTC.

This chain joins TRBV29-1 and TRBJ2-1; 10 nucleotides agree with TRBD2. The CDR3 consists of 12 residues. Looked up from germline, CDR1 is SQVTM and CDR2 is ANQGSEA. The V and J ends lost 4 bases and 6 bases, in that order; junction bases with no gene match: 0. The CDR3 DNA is TGCAGCGTTGGACTAGCGGGCAATGAGCAGTTCTTC. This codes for CSVGLAGNEQFF.

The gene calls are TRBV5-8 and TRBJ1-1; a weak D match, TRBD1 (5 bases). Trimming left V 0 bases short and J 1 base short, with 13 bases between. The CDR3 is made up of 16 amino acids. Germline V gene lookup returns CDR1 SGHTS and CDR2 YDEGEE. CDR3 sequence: CASSLGVGPGNTEAFF. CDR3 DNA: TGTGCCAGCAGCTTGGGGGTGGGGCCCGGGAACACTGAAGCTTTCTTT.

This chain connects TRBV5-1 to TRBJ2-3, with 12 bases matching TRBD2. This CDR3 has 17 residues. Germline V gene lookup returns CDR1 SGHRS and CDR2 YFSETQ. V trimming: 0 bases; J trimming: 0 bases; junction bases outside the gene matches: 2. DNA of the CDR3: TGCGCCAGCAGCTTGGCAGGGACTAGCGGGAGCACAGATACGCAGTATTTT. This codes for CASSLAGTSGSTDTQYF.

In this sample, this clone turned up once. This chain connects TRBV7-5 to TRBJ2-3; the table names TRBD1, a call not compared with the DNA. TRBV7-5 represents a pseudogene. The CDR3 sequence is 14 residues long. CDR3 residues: CVRSTLTGTDTQYF. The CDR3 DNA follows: TGTGTCAGAAGCACCCTGACAGGCACAGATACGCAGTATTTT.

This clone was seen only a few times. The CDR3 region is CASSSGQGAYEQYF. CDR3 in DNA: TGTGCCAGCAGTTCCGGACAGGGCGCCTACGAGCAGTACTTC. The rearrangement uses TRBV6-6 and TRBJ2-7; 8 bases map to TRBD1. The length of the CDR3 is 14 residues. From germline, CDR1 is MNHNY and CDR2 SVGAGI (reference sequence). The V segment lost 4 bases and the J segment 2 bases; nucleotides outside the gene matches: 4.

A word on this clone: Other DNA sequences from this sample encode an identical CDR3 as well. CDR3 region: CASSPGQGNQPQHF. CDR3 sequence (DNA): TGCGCCAGCAGCCCAGGACAGGGAAATCAGCCCCAGCATTTT. The chain employs TRBV5-1 and TRBJ1-5; TRBD1 agrees at 8 bases. The trim removed 4 bases at V and 4 bases at J, leaving 4 bases unmatched. The germline CDR1 and CDR2 sequences are SGHRS and YFSETQ. The CDR3 has 14 amino acids. Combining the CDR3 with reference TRBV5-1 and TRBJ1-5 gives the whole variable domain KAGVTQTPRYLIKTRGQQVTLSCSPISGHRSVSWYQQTPGQGLQFLFEYFSETQRNKGNFPGRFSGRQFSNSRSEMNVSTLELGDSALYLCASSPGQGNQPQHFGDGTRLSIL.

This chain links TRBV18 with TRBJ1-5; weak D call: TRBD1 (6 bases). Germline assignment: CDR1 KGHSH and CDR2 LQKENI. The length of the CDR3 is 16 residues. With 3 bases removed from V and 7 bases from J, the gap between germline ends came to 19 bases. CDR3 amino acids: CASSPTEYREGQPQHF. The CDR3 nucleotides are TGTGCCAGCTCACCTACTGAGTACAGGGAGGGCCAGCCCCAGCATTTT.